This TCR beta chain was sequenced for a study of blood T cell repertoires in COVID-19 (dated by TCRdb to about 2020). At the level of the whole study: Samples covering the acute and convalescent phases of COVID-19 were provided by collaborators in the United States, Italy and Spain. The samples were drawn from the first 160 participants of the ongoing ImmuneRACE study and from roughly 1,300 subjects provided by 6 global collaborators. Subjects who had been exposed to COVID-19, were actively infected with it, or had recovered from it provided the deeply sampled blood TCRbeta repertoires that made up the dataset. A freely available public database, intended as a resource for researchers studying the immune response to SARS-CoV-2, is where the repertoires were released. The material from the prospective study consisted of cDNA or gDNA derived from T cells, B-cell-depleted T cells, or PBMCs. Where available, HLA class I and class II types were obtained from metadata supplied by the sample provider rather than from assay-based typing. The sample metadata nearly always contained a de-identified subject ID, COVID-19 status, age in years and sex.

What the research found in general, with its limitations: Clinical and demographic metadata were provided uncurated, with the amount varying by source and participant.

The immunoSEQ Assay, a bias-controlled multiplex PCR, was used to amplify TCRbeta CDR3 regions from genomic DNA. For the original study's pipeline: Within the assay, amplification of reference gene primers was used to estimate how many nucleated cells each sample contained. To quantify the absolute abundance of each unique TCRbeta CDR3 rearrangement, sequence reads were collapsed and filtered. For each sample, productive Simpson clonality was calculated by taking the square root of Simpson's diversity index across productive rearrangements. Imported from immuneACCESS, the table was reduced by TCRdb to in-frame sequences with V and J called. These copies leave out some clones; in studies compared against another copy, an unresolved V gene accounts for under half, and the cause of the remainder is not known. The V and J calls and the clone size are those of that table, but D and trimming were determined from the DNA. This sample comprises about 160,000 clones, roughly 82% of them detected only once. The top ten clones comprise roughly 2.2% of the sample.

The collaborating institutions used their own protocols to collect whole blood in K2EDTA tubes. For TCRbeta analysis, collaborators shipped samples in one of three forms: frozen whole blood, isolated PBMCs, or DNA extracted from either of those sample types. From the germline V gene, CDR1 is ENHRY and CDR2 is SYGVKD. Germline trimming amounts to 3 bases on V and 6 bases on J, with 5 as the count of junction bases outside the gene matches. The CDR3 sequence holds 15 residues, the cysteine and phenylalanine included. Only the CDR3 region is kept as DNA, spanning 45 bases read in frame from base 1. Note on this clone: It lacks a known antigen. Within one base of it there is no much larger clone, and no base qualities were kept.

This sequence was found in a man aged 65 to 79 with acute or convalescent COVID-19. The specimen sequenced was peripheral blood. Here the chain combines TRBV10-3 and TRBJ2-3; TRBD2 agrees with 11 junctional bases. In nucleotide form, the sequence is TGTGCCATCAGTGACCTTTCTAGCGGGGGGGATACGCAGTATTTT. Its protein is CAISDLSSGGDTQYF.